This TCR beta chain was identified during a study of glioma-infiltrating T cells. TCR alpha and beta CDR3 regions were amplified from RNA using iRepertoire nested multiplex PCR. For one-step reverse transcription and amplification, about 90-450 ng of tissue mRNA or PBMC total RNA was used. TCRdb passed the multiplex PCR reads through MiXCR, listing each CDR3 protein once. This repertoire shows under 200,000 distinct CDR3 sequences, 32% found once; its top ten account for over 20%. This clonotype was observed many times. Its antigen remains unknown. Overall study results and limits: Only very few CDR3 sequences appeared in both tissue and blood.

This CDR3 has 16 amino acids. Between the trimmed V and J ends, which lost 3 bases and 1 base, there was a span of 15 bases. Per germline, CDR1 LGHDT and CDR2 YNNKEL (reference sequence). The TCR originated in a human donor with low-grade glioma or glioblastoma, undergoing nonglioma brain surgery, or in good health (not recorded which). Specimen: glioma tissue, nonneoplastic brain tissue, or PBMCs (not recorded which). The chain carries TRBV3-1 and TRBJ1-1, with D perhaps TRBD1 (5 bases). The CDR3 region is CASSQISGRKNTEAFF. In nucleotides, the CDR3 is TGTGCCAGCAGCCAGATCTCGGGACGGAAGAACACTGAAGCTTTCTTT.